This T cell receptor (beta chain) was identified in a study of OX40 agonist ivuxolimab in advanced cancers. Study-wide points: It was not determined which antigens were specifically recognized by the peripheral T cells that had undergone clonal expansion.

Germline values: CDR1 SGHTA, CDR2 FQGTGA. Trimming pared 2 bases from V and 4 bases from J, leaving 12 bases between. The CDR3 covers 15 residues. About this clone itself: Its antigen is unknown.

The protocol was immunoSEQ multiplex PCR, while the TCRdb copy is restricted to in-frame clones and leaves out a portion. The sample records approximately 99,000 clones, around 96% being singletons. This specimen was CD4+ or CD8+ T cells sorted from blood, taken in a trial of the OX40 agonist ivuxolimab. The receptor's source is an adult with an advanced solid tumor such as melanoma, head and neck, liver or kidney cancer. V is TRBV7-3 and J is TRBJ2-1; D possibly corresponds to TRBD2 (6 bases). CDR3 loop: CASSLGPGEYNEQFF. In nucleotides, the CDR3 is TGTGCCAGCAGCTTAGGCCCGGGAGAATACAATGAGCAGTTCTTC.